A single sample gave rise to the 17 T cell receptor beta chains below, sequenced in a study of cytomegalovirus exposure and HLA in healthy donors. Using immunoSEQ multiplex PCR, the repertoire was profiled, and TCRdb retains in-frame clones only, with some absent. This table holds approximately 300,000 clones, approximately 86% found once. The sequenced sample was PBMCs. The origin of the receptors is a woman younger than 45 in good health and CMV-seropositive.

This clone has a handful of counts. The chain joins TRBV6-6 to TRBJ2-5; TRBD2 matches 11 bases. There are 15 residues in the CDR3. Germline values: CDR1 MNHNY, CDR2 SVGAGI (reference sequence). The V segment lost 2 bases and the J segment 3 bases; nucleotides outside the gene matches: 2. CDR3 coding DNA: TGTGCCAGCAGTTACGCTAGCGGGGGGAAAGAGACCCAGTACTTC. Translating gives CASSYASGGKETQYF.

The J gene is TRBJ1-2, the V gene TRBV15; D remains unclear. Trimming pared 3 bases from V and 4 bases from J, leaving 12 bases between. The CDR3 has 14 residues. The germline V gene encodes CDR1 LNHNV and CDR2 YYDKDF (reference sequence). The DNA for the CDR3 is TGTGCCACCAGCAGGGGAGAGGATCCCTATGGCTACACCTTC. Amino acid sequence: CATSRGEDPYGYTF.

CDR3 sequence reads: CASSLAGRAYEQYF. The CDR3 region has the DNA TGTGCCAGCAGCTTAGCGGGTAGAGCCTACGAGCAGTACTTC. The chain employs TRBV7-8 and TRBJ2-7; D ambiguous. Trimming left V 0 bases short and J 2 bases short, with 8 bases between. The germline V gene encodes CDR1 SGHVS and CDR2 FQNEAQ. This CDR3 contains 14 residues.

The genes are TRBV4-1 and TRBJ2-5; 9 nucleotides line up with TRBD2. The CDR3 extends over 16 amino acids. The J segment lost 5 bases and the V segment lost 0 bases, leaving 7 bases of the junction unmatched. CDR1 is MGHRA, CDR2 YSYEKL, per germline. In nucleotides, the CDR3 is TGCGCCAGCAGCCAAGAACCTAGCGGGATGAGCGAGACCCAGTACTTC. As protein: CASSQEPSGMSETQYF.

A few counts support this clone. The rearrangement joins TRBV6-5 to TRBJ1-6; D gene unclear. The CDR3 extends over 13 amino acids. V was clipped by 2 bases and J by 7 bases, with 6 bases between them. CDR1 is MNHEY, CDR2 SVGAGI, per germline. This chain's CDR3 is CASSYRENSPLHF. The CDR3, as DNA: TGTGCCAGCAGTTACAGGGAAAATTCACCCCTCCACTTT.

The chain uses TRBV4-2 and TRBJ2-1, with D possibly being TRBD2 (6 bases). V lost 0 bases and J lost 6, with 15 bases in between. The germline V gene encodes CDR1 LGHNA and CDR2 YNFKEQ. This CDR3 has 16 amino acids. The CDR3 is CASSQELGTPLNEQFF. The DNA of the CDR3 is TGTGCCAGCAGCCAAGAACTCGGGACTCCTCTCAATGAGCAGTTCTTC.

This clone is a singleton in its sample. This chain links TRBV19 with TRBJ2-5; 7 positions agree with TRBD1. Germline V gives CDR1 LNHDA, CDR2 SQIVND (reference sequence). V shed 1 base and J 2 bases; nucleotides not matched to a gene: 4. This CDR3 comprises 15 residues. CDR3: CASSIVPGGQETQYF. CDR3 coding DNA: TGTGCCAGTAGTATAGTACCAGGGGGACAAGAGACCCAGTACTTC.

V usage is TRBV5-1 and J usage is TRBJ2-4, with D maybe TRBD2 (6 bases). Germline lookup yields CDR1 SGHRS and CDR2 YFSETQ. The CDR3 sequence is 14 residues long. Between the trimmed V and J ends, which lost 1 base and 9 bases, there was a span of 14 bases. CDR3 region: CASSLTTPEGIQYF. Written as DNA, the CDR3 is TGCGCCAGCAGCTTGACGACGCCGGAGGGCATTCAGTACTTC.

This chain links TRBV5-4 with TRBJ2-7, with a weak D call TRBD1 (6 bases). The V gene lost 4 bases and the J gene lost 4 bases, with 12 bases spanning the gap. The germline V gene has CDR1 SGHNT and CDR2 YYREEE (reference sequence). This CDR3 comprises 13 residues. The CDR3 here is CASSVDRGYEQYF. The CDR3 coding sequence is TGTGCCAGCAGCGTGGACAGAGGATACGAGCAGTACTTC.

The V call is TRBV27, the J call TRBJ2-7; D might be TRBD1 (6 bases). Trimming left V 6 bases short and J 3 bases short, with 12 bases between. Germline CDR1 is MNHEY and CDR2 is SMNVEV (reference sequence). The CDR3 length is 13 residues. The CDR3 DNA reads TGTGCCAGCAGGTCAGGGGCGGGCTACGAGCAGTACTTC. Its protein is CASRSGAGYEQYF.

The V gene is TRBV2, the J gene TRBJ2-1, with 9 bases aligning to TRBD2. CDR3 length equals 12 residues. V shed 3 bases and J 10 bases; nucleotides not matched to a gene: 1. Germline values: CDR1 SNHLY, CDR2 FYNNEI. DNA of the CDR3: TGTGCCAGCAGTGACAGCGGGAGGGAGCAGTTCTTC. It yields the protein CASSDSGREQFF. Full variable domain (rest looked up from reference TRBV2 and TRBJ2-1): EPEVTQTPSHQVTQMGQEVILRCVPISNHLYFYWYRQILGQKVEFLVSFYNNEISEKSEIFDDQFSVERPDGSNFTLKIRSTKLEDSAMYFCASSDSGREQFFGPGTRLTVL.

This chain connects TRBV7-2 to TRBJ2-5; 10 bases align to TRBD2. The CDR3 totals 16 residues. The V and J ends lost 0 bases and 2 bases, in that order; junction bases with no gene match: 3. Germline V gene lookup returns CDR1 SGHTA and CDR2 FQGNSA. CDR3 residues: CASSLAVAGGQETQYF. The CDR3 nucleotides read TGTGCCAGCAGCTTAGCGGTAGCGGGAGGACAAGAGACCCAGTACTTC. Full variable domain (rest looked up from reference TRBV7-2 and TRBJ2-5): GAGVSQSPSNKVTEKGKDVELRCDPISGHTALYWYRQSLGQGLEFLIYFQGNSAPDKSGLPSDRFSAERTGGSVSTLTIQRTQQEDSAVYLCASSLAVAGGQETQYFGPGTRLLVL.

This sequence joins TRBV28 and TRBJ2-3, with D unresolved. The germline CDR1 and CDR2 sequences are MDHEN and SYDVKM. The CDR3 consists of 13 residues. Trimming cost V 6 bases and J 0 bases, with 7 bases left between them. In nucleotides, the CDR3 is TGTGCCAGCAGCCATCGGAGCACAGATACGCAGTATTTT. Residues: CASSHRSTDTQYF.

This clone was seen once. This rearrangement joins TRBV11-3 to TRBJ2-5; TRBD1 is a possible D gene (5 bases). V was shortened by 1 base and J by 2 bases, with 8 bases between the two germline ends. The CDR3 runs to 14 residues. Germline V lookup: CDR1 SGHNT, CDR2 YENEEA. CDR3 nucleotides: TGTGCCAGCAGCTTAGGGGGCGTACAAGAGACCCAGTACTTC. It specifies CASSLGGVQETQYF.

The V gene is TRBV13, the J gene TRBJ1-4, with D possibly matching TRBD1 (6 bases). V was shortened by 0 bases and J by 6 bases, with 8 bases between the two germline ends. The CDR3 is made up of 14 amino acids. Germline assignment: CDR1 PRHDT and CDR2 FYEKMQ (reference sequence). The CDR3 sequence is CASSLGTGYEKLFF. The CDR3 DNA reads TGTGCCAGCAGCTTAGGGACAGGTTATGAAAAACTGTTTTTT.

This rearrangement joins TRBV4-1 to TRBJ2-3; TRBD2 aligns across 9 bases. V dropped 1 base and J dropped 0; count of bases not matched to a gene: 8. This CDR3 has 18 amino acids. Germline CDR1 MGHRA, CDR2 YSYEKL. CDR3 in amino acids: CASSQGLAGTTSTDTQYF. In nucleotides, the CDR3 is TGCGCCAGCAGCCAAGGGCTAGCGGGGACAACTAGCACAGATACGCAGTATTTT.

This rearrangement joins TRBV13 to TRBJ2-7; 12 positions agree with TRBD1. The junction had 7 bases not matched to a gene; V was cut back by 4 bases and J by 9 bases. This CDR3 region has 14 residues. The germline V gene has CDR1 PRHDT and CDR2 FYEKMQ (reference sequence). CDR3 nucleotides: TGTGCCAGCAGCTCTCCGGGACAGGGGGCTACGCAGTACTTC. It encodes CASSSPGQGATQYF.